This TCR beta chain is drawn from a study of T cells after posttransplantation cyclophosphamide. Overall study findings and caveats: Blood and skin or GI T cell repertoires showed limited TRB overlap. Later blood repertoires were often dominated by clones from the donor CD8+ memory compartment.

The assay was immunoSEQ multiplex PCR, and TCRdb's table has in-frame clones only and misses some. The sample gives around 15,000 clones, around 84% of which show up once; under 30% is in the top ten. Control samples came 1 year after myeloablative marrow transplants with methotrexate plus calcineurin inhibitor. To note about this clone: The antigen is not known.

The source was PBMCs, collected after allogeneic stem cell transplant with calcineurin inhibitor and methotrexate. This sequence was found in a female patient aged 18 to 30 who received an allogeneic stem cell transplant from an unrelated donor, was CMV-positive, and had acute and chronic GVHD. Some T cells may be transferred from the graft donor.

The DNA for the CDR3 is TGTGCCACCAGCAGCCCCGGGACAGGGGACCACGAGCAGTACTTC. The encoded protein is CATSSPGTGDHEQYF. The chain couples TRBV15 to TRBJ2-7, with TRBD1 matching over 10 bases. Germline V gene data show CDR1 as LNHNV and CDR2 as YYDKDF (reference sequence). The J segment lost 5 bases and the V segment lost 3 bases, leaving 7 bases of the junction unmatched. This CDR3 has 15 residues.